There are a few counts of the clone carrying this TCR beta chain. Deletions cut 4 bases from V and 7 bases from J, with 14 bases between. The CDR3 loop spans 14 amino acids. Germline CDR1 and CDR2: MNHEY and SVGEGT. The sample comes from a study of blood T cell repertoires in COVID-19. Looking at the study overall: From the United States, Italy and Spain came samples of acute and convalescent COVID-19. PBMCs, B-cell-depleted T cells, or T cells were the source of the cDNA or gDNA that made up the material.

Authors' analysis steps: Estimated nucleated cell counts came from reference gene primer amplification. The repertoire was sequenced with immunoSEQ multiplex PCR; TCRdb's copy has only in-frame clones and lacks some. V and J calls plus clone size are reproduced from that table; the DNA served to infer D and trimming. The table lists hundreds of thousands of clones, about 80% of them singletons, with 7.5% to 10% in the top ten. The TCR originated in a woman in her forties or fifties who had recovered from COVID-19. V is TRBV6-2 or TRBV6-3 and J is TRBJ1-5; D is uncertain. The sequenced sample consisted of peripheral blood. The CDR3 loop reads CASSSETSGQPQHF. Here the CDR3 DNA reads TGTGCCAGCAGTTCCGAGACATCAGGCCAGCCCCAGCATTTT.